The 10 T cell receptor beta chains reported below all come from one sample, sequenced in a study of OX40 agonist ivuxolimab in advanced cancers. Generated by immunoSEQ multiplex PCR, the TCRdb table keeps only in-frame clones and is missing some. This sample has 80,000 to 100,000 clones; about 90% occur once, and the top ten carry about 0.51%. Sequencing was performed on CD4+ or CD8+ T cells sorted from blood, taken in a trial of the OX40 agonist ivuxolimab. The source is an adult with an advanced solid tumor such as melanoma, head and neck, liver or kidney cancer.

This sequence joins TRBV27 and TRBJ1-4; TRBD1 agrees at 8 bases. The CDR3 runs to 16 residues. Trimming at V came to 1 base and at J to 7 bases, leaving 8 bases not matched to a gene. CDR1 MNHEY and CDR2 SMNVEV come from the germline V gene (reference sequence). The CDR3 sequence is CASSLLTGGSVEKLFF. CDR3 nucleotide sequence: TGTGCCAGCAGTTTATTAACAGGGGGAAGTGTTGAAAAACTGTTTTTT.

This chain links TRBV11-2 with TRBJ1-5; D ambiguous. The ends were cut back, 4 bases at V and 2 bases at J, with 9 bases in the middle. CDR3 length: 14 residues. In germline, CDR1 is SGHAT, CDR2 FQNNGV. The CDR3 loop is CASSSGMGNQPQHF. The CDR3, as DNA: TGTGCCAGCAGCTCTGGGATGGGCAATCAGCCCCAGCATTTT. The full variable domain, its missing parts supplied by reference TRBV11-2 and TRBJ1-5, is EAGVAQSPRYKIIEKRQSVAFWCNPISGHATLYWYQQILGQGPKLLIQFQNNGVVDDSQLPKDRFSAERLKGVDSTLKIQPAKLEDSAVYLCASSSGMGNQPQHFGDGTRLSIL.

The J gene is TRBJ2-7, the V gene TRBV7-8; TRBD2 matches at 8 bases. Trimming at V came to 8 bases and at J to 2 bases, leaving 5 bases not matched to a gene. CDR1 is SGHVS and CDR2 is FQNEAQ in the germline V gene. The CDR3 runs to 13 residues. CDR3 in DNA: TGTGCCAGCTCCTCGGGGGGGCCCTACGAGCAGTACTTC. It is translated as CASSSGGPYEQYF.

The chain is built from TRBV10-1 and TRBJ2-2; no definite D call. The CDR3 is made up of 14 amino acids. The V gene lost 3 bases and the J gene lost 3 bases, with 8 bases spanning the gap. In germline, CDR1 is WNHNN, CDR2 SYGVQD (reference sequence). The CDR3 DNA reads TGCGCCAGCAGTGACCGCTGGGACACCGGGGAGCTGTTTTTT. It is translated as CASSDRWDTGELFF.

V and J are TRBV6-1 and TRBJ1-2; 7 nucleotides line up with TRBD1. CDR1 is MNHNS, CDR2 SASEGT, per germline. Trimming at V came to 3 bases and at J to 4 bases, leaving 5 bases not matched to a gene. This CDR3 contains 14 residues. The CDR3 nucleotides are TGTGCCAGCAGTGAGAACAGGGGAAGCTATGGCTACACCTTC. Its translation: CASSENRGSYGYTF.

This clone appeared a single time. The rearrangement links TRBV5-1 to TRBJ1-6, with D uncertain. The CDR3 contains 13 residues. V lost 4 bases and J 8 bases, leaving 10 bases between the germline ends. Per the germline V gene, CDR1 is SGHRS and CDR2 is YFSETQ. The CDR3 sequence: CASSRTLDSPLHF. In DNA, the CDR3 is TGCGCCAGCAGCCGGACCTTGGATTCACCCCTCCACTTT.

The rearrangement uses TRBV9 and TRBJ2-2; TRBD1 is a possible D gene (6 bases). Trimming pared 3 bases from V and 6 bases from J, leaving 15 bases between. Germline V gives CDR1 SGDLS, CDR2 YYNGEE. The CDR3 totals 15 residues. This chain's CDR3 is CASSARGGEPGELFF. The CDR3 DNA reads TGTGCCAGCAGCGCCAGGGGTGGAGAGCCCGGGGAGCTGTTTTTT.

This clone was counted once. The chain links TRBV2 to TRBJ1-1, with D perhaps matching TRBD1 (6 bases). The CDR3 covers 14 residues. V was cut by 3 bases and J by 4 bases, with 12 bases left in between. Germline assignment: CDR1 SNHLY and CDR2 FYNNEI. The CDR3 reads CASSDRGWGTEAFF. The CDR3 DNA reads as TGTGCCAGCAGTGACAGGGGATGGGGCACTGAAGCTTTCTTT.

This clone has just one count. J is TRBJ2-1 and V is TRBV10-3; 13 bases match TRBD2. J lost 8 bases, V lost 7 bases, and 8 bases had no gene match. Looked up from germline, CDR1 is ENHRY and CDR2 is SYGVKD. The CDR3 has 15 residues. For the CDR3, the DNA is TGTGCCATCAATCAAGGGACTAGCGGGACCGATGAGCAGTTCTTC. This codes for CAINQGTSGTDEQFF.

V usage is TRBV28 and J usage is TRBJ1-2; D may be TRBD1 (5 bases). The CDR3 runs to 15 residues. V dropped 2 bases and J dropped 0 bases, with 10 bases sitting between them. CDR1 MDHEN and CDR2 SYDVKM come from the germline V gene. CDR3 DNA sequence: TGTGCCAGCAGTTTAGTGGGGGGAGCTAACTATGGCTACACCTTC. This codes for CASSLVGGANYGYTF.